The T cell receptor beta chain under discussion was sequenced for a study of Graves' ophthalmopathy and Graves' hyperthyroidism. General study results and limits: The authors also found most expanded thyroid clonotypes above 0.001 frequency in blood.

All donors with ophthalmopathy were recorded as having moderate-to-severe activity, CAS ≥3, NOSPECS ≥4 and a duration under 3 months. The diagnostic workup employed clinical symptoms, serum thyroxine, TRAb, thyroid ultrasound and orbital computed tomography. PBMCs were isolated from an approximately 10 ml sample of fresh peripheral blood. This clonotype was seen a handful of times. The antigen remains unidentified. Germline CDR1 is LNHDA and CDR2 is SQIVND (reference sequence). CDR3 length: 15 residues. With V trimmed by 6 bases and J by 3 bases, 10 bases remained unmatched. For repertoire sequencing, the TCR beta CDR3 regions were amplified from RNA transcripts. In the first round, RT-PCR was carried out with HTBI primers, and a multiplex PCR formed the second round. TCRdb independently ran MiXCR on the multiplex PCR reads; one entry per CDR3 protein. The repertoire holds some 400,000 distinct CDR3 sequences, with around 19% as singletons.

This receptor was identified in a woman under 30 with Graves' ophthalmopathy. The chain is built from TRBV19 and TRBJ1-2; the match to TRBD1 covers 7 bases. The sequenced sample was peripheral blood. This chain's CDR3 is CASSLLFGQDYGYTF. The CDR3 DNA sequence: TGTGCCAGTAGCCTTTTATTTGGACAGGACTATGGCTACACCTTC.